This T cell receptor beta chain was profiled in a study of T cells in Graves' hyperthyroidism and ophthalmopathy. This clonotype was counted at least ten times. Using RNA transcripts as the source, TCR beta CDR3 regions were amplified. First-round RT-PCR of the TCR CDR3 relied on the HTBI primer set. MiXCR, run by TCRdb on the multiplex PCR reads, gives a single entry per CDR3 protein. Among hundreds of thousands of distinct CDR3 sequences listed, about 15% were seen once. Germline lookup yields CDR1 DFQATT and CDR2 SNEGSKA (reference sequence). The CDR3 length is 16 residues. The ends lost 1 base at V and 3 bases at J; junction bases unmatched: 4. Disease lasting under 3 months, a NOSPECS grade of at least 4, and a Clinical Activity Score of at least 3 were features of the ophthalmopathy patients. Diagnostic decisions used clinical symptoms, serum thyroxine and TRAb, thyroid ultrasound and orbital computed tomography.

This sequence originates from a man aged 18-30 years with Graves' ophthalmopathy. This sequence joins TRBV20-1 and TRBJ2-2; 11 bases align to TRBD2. Input material: blood. The CDR3 nucleotides are TGCAGTGCTAGAGCCGGGACTAGCGGATACACCGGGGAGCTGTTTTTT. Translating gives CSARAGTSGYTGELFF.